This T cell receptor beta chain was sequenced in a study of T cells in Graves' hyperthyroidism and ophthalmopathy. General observations from the study: Most expanded thyroid clonotypes above 0.001 also appeared in blood.

The source material, RNA transcripts, was used to amplify TCR beta CDR3 regions. A set of HTBI primers served as the primers for a first-round RT-PCR of the TCR CDR3. TCRdb used MiXCR to reprocess the multiplex PCR reads, holding one entry per CDR3 protein. The sample has around 340,000 distinct CDR3 sequences; roughly 20% are singletons. This CDR3 is built from 14 residues. Germline values: CDR1 MNHEY, CDR2 SVGEGT. V was pared by 3 bases and J by 3 bases, with 5 bases of the junction left unmatched. On this clonotype: Its antigen remains unknown.

The sample was blood. The V gene is TRBV6-2 or TRBV6-3, the J gene TRBJ2-7; 7 bases fit TRBD2. This clonotype was sampled from a middle-aged woman with Graves' ophthalmopathy. CDR3 sequence reads: CASSYLAANYEQYF. The CDR3 region has the DNA TGTGCCAGCAGTTATCTAGCGGCCAACTACGAGCAGTACTTC.